This TCR beta chain originates from a study of T-cell reconstitution after alpha-beta-depleted transplantation in children. Construction of the TCRbeta library involved unique molecular identifiers. TCRdb called the PCR reads again in MiXCR, with one record for every CDR3 protein. The profile shows 250,000 to 350,000 distinct CDR3 sequences, 9.9% of them singletons. Germline V gives CDR1 LNHDA, CDR2 SQIVND (reference sequence). This CDR3 comprises 12 residues. V was pared by 5 bases and J by 5 bases, with 10 bases between. Sequenced material: PBMCs from the stem cell graft donor, taken from the stem cell graft. The sequence was collected from a human donor who donated a stem cell graft to a child with SCID. V and J are TRBV19 and TRBJ2-7; D possibly corresponds to TRBD2 (5 bases). The CDR3: CASSPAGDEQYF. The CDR3 DNA reads as TGTGCCAGTAGTCCAGCCGGGGACGAGCAGTACTTC. The complete variable domain, with remaining parts taken from reference TRBV19 and TRBJ2-7, reads DGGITQSPKYLFRKEGQNVTLSCEQNLNHDAMYWYRQDPGQGLRLIYYSQIVNDFQKGDIAEGYSVSREKKESFPLTVTSAQKNPTAFYLCASSPAGDEQYFGPGTRLTVT.